The 19 T cell receptor beta chains given below trace back to one sample, sequenced in a study of T cell responses to AZD1222 COVID-19 vaccine. The table came from immunoSEQ multiplex PCR; TCRdb's copy has only in-frame clones and leaves some out. The sample has some 100,000 clones, about 89% seen once. The sequences come from peripheral blood, collected on day 0 of AZD1222 vaccination. The receptors here all came from an adult in good health.

This chain connects TRBV28 to TRBJ2-1; 10 bases align to TRBD2. Germline trimming cut 6 bases from V and 7 bases from J; bases unmatched to any gene: 12. The CDR3 has 16 residues. Germline V CDR1 and CDR2: MDHEN, SYDVKM. In DNA, the CDR3 is TGTGCCAGCAGCCCGGTCGGGTCTAGCGGGAGAAATGAGCAGTTCTTC. This sequence encodes CASSPVGSSGRNEQFF.

V gene TRBV27 combines with J gene TRBJ2-1, with D perhaps TRBD1 or TRBD2 (5 bases each). Between the trimmed V and J ends, which lost 2 bases and 5 bases, there was a span of 19 bases. Per germline, CDR1 MNHEY and CDR2 SMNVEV (reference sequence). The CDR3 consists of 17 residues. CDR3 in DNA: TGTGCCAGCAGTTTAAGACTATTGGGGGTCTCAAACAATGAGCAGTTCTTC. This codes for CASSLRLLGVSNNEQFF.

The DNA of the CDR3 is TGTGCCAGCACCCAAAGGGACAGGGGGAATGAGCAGTTCTTC. Residues: CASTQRDRGNEQFF. The V and J genes are TRBV9 and TRBJ2-1, with 11 bases identical to TRBD1. The CDR3 spans 14 residues. The J segment lost 7 bases and the V segment lost 6 bases, leaving 6 bases of the junction unmatched. Germline assignment: CDR1 SGDLS and CDR2 YYNGEE.

The rearrangement joins TRBV24-1 to TRBJ2-3, with D perhaps matching TRBD1 (6 bases). The CDR3 is 15 amino acids. The germline gives CDR1 KGHDR, CDR2 SFDVKD. V gave up 8 bases and J gave up 1 base, with 15 bases separating them. CDR3 nucleotide sequence: TGTGCCACCATCTCCAGGGGCCCCTGCACAGATACGCAGTATTTT. Its translation: CATISRGPCTDTQYF.

The gene calls are TRBV6-1 and TRBJ2-7, with 8 bases that match TRBD1. The germline CDR1 and CDR2 sequences are MNHNS and SASEGT. V lost 3 bases to trimming and J lost 4 bases; unmatched junction nucleotides: 8. The CDR3 runs 15 residues. The CDR3 is CASSDRGQATYEQYF. The CDR3, as DNA: TGTGCCAGCAGTGATAGGGGACAGGCTACGTACGAGCAGTACTTC.

The chain employs TRBV10-3 and TRBJ2-5; 8 positions agree with TRBD2. CDR1 is ENHRY and CDR2 is SYGVKD in the germline V gene. The CDR3 extends over 16 amino acids. J was trimmed by 4 bases and V by 3 bases; bases with no gene match: 10. The DNA of the CDR3 is TGTGCCATCAGTGAAAGGGTAGCGGGGAGAGGAGAGACCCAGTACTTC. The encoded protein is CAISERVAGRGETQYF.

This clone appeared a single time. V and J are TRBV5-1 and TRBJ1-1, with no clear D. Germline V gene sequence: CDR1 SGHRS, CDR2 YFSETQ. V was trimmed by 2 bases and J by 2 bases, leaving 10 bases between them. This CDR3 has 14 amino acids. The DNA of the CDR3 is TGCGCCAGCAGCTTCAAGGGAGGCAACACTGAAGCTTTCTTT. Protein: CASSFKGGNTEAFF.

This rearrangement joins TRBV27 to TRBJ1-1, with a tentative D call TRBD1 (6 bases). Germline V gene sequence: CDR1 MNHEY, CDR2 SMNVEV (reference sequence). The CDR3 contains 13 residues. V was trimmed by 4 bases and J by 1 base, leaving 7 bases between them. The CDR3 region has the DNA TGTGCCAGCAGTTGGGGGGCGAACACTGAAGCTTTCTTT. The encoded protein is CASSWGANTEAFF.

The CDR3 DNA is TGTGCCAGCAGCGTAGGTACGAGACAGACATTTGGAAACACCATATATTTT. Encoded protein: CASSVGTRQTFGNTIYF. The V and J genes are TRBV9 and TRBJ1-3; TRBD1 might be the D (5 bases). The V end lost 0 bases, the J end lost 3 bases, and 16 bases lay between the germline ends. The CDR3 length is 17 residues. Germline lookup yields CDR1 SGDLS and CDR2 YYNGEE.

The chain links TRBV9 to TRBJ2-1, with TRBD2 as a possible D gene (6 bases). Germline CDR1 and CDR2: SGDLS and YYNGEE. Trimming removed 4 bases at V and 11 bases at J, with 19 bases between. The CDR3 consists of 14 residues. Here the CDR3 DNA reads TGTGCCAGCAGCCCCCGTACGACCGGGACTCAGCAGTTCTTC. Translation: CASSPRTTGTQQFF. The full variable domain, its missing parts supplied by reference TRBV9 and TRBJ2-1, is DSGVTQTPKHLITATGQRVTLRCSPRSGDLSVYWYQQSLDQGLQFLIQYYNGEERAKGNILERFSAQQFPDLHSELNLSSLELGDSALYFCASSPRTTGTQQFFGPGTRLTVL.

The chain joins TRBV7-9 to TRBJ1-4; tentative D call: TRBD1 (6 bases). Between the trimmed V and J ends, which lost 5 bases and 11 bases, there was a span of 18 bases. The germline V gene has CDR1 SEHNR and CDR2 FQNEAQ (reference sequence). This CDR3 region has 14 residues. CDR3 residues: CASSQGSGAEKLFF. The CDR3, as DNA: TGTGCCAGCAGCCAAGGATCAGGGGCCGAGAAACTGTTTTTT.

The chain uses TRBV12-3 or TRBV12-4 and TRBJ2-7; no clear D gene. The germline V and J ends were trimmed by 4 bases and 3 bases, with 4 bases remaining between them. The CDR3 consists of 11 residues. CDR3 nucleotide sequence: TGTGCCAGCAGTTCAAACTACGAGCAGTACTTC. This translates into CASSSNYEQYF.

The chain carries TRBV5-1 and TRBJ2-3; 9 bases are a match to TRBD2. The germline V gene encodes CDR1 SGHRS and CDR2 YFSETQ. V trimming: 4 bases; J trimming: 6 bases; junction bases outside the gene matches: 6. The CDR3 loop spans 14 amino acids. The CDR3 is CASSKLAGGDTQYF. CDR3 DNA: TGCGCCAGCAGCAAACTAGCGGGTGGGGATACGCAGTATTTT.

This chain joins TRBV24-1 and TRBJ2-3; a possible D gene is TRBD1 (6 bases). CDR3 size: 15 residues. The germline V and J ends were trimmed by 1 base and 2 bases, with 9 bases remaining between them. Germline V gene data show CDR1 as KGHDR and CDR2 as SFDVKD. CDR3 amino acids: CATSDFGQPTDTQYF. CDR3 DNA: TGTGCCACCAGTGATTTTGGACAGCCCACAGATACGCAGTATTTT.

The gene calls are TRBV6-1 and TRBJ1-5, with TRBD1 matching over 7 bases. V shed 4 bases and J 2 bases; nucleotides not matched to a gene: 8. This CDR3 is 16 amino acids long. Germline lookup yields CDR1 MNHNS and CDR2 SASEGT. In DNA form, the CDR3 reads TGTGCCAGCAGTGGCGACAGGGTGTTTGGCAATCAGCCCCAGCATTTT. The encoded protein is CASSGDRVFGNQPQHF.

The rearrangement uses TRBV7-2 and TRBJ2-5; the D gene could be TRBD1 or TRBD2 (6 bases each). V was clipped by 1 base and J by 9 bases, with 18 bases between them. Germline V gene sequence: CDR1 SGHTA, CDR2 FQGNSA. This CDR3 region has 15 residues. The CDR3 nucleotides read TGTGCCAGCAGCTTAGGTGGGGGGCCGGCAGGGGCCCAGTACTTC. This encodes CASSLGGGPAGAQYF.

J is TRBJ1-3 and V is TRBV7-6; D not certain. The CDR3 consists of 15 residues. Germline CDR1 is SGHVS and CDR2 is FNYEAQ. V shed 5 bases and J shed 1 base, with 12 bases lying between them. Here the CDR3 DNA reads TGTGCCAGCAGCCCACCCCCAAGGTCTGGAAACACCATATATTTT. Encoded protein: CASSPPPRSGNTIYF.

The chain joins TRBV28 to TRBJ1-5; 9 bases fit TRBD1. The ends lost 7 bases at V and 0 bases at J; junction bases unmatched: 10. CDR3 size: 17 residues. Looked up from germline, CDR1 is MDHEN and CDR2 is SYDVKM. Written as DNA, the CDR3 is TGTGCCAGCAAAGGGACAGGGCTTCCCTATAGCAATCAGCCCCAGCATTTT. It is translated as CASKGTGLPYSNQPQHF.

The sample holds one count of this clone. The chain links TRBV5-5 to TRBJ2-1, with 9 bases that match TRBD1. The V and J ends lost 3 bases and 8 bases, in that order; junction bases with no gene match: 0. Germline assignment: CDR1 SGHKS and CDR2 YYEKEE (reference sequence). This CDR3 has 12 amino acids. CDR3 sequence reads: CASSWTGDEQFF. As DNA, the CDR3 is TGTGCCAGCAGCTGGACAGGGGATGAGCAGTTCTTC.